The 16 T cell receptor beta chains given below trace back to one sample, sequenced in a study of early T cells in non-severe SARS-CoV-2 infection (dated by TCRdb to the early 2020s). The library was made by 5' RACE. Sequencing was performed on a NextSeq 500. Using fastp at Q25 and MiXCR, TCRdb reprocessed the public reads and kept productive beta chains. Every CDR3 protein is listed once, alongside the most common genes and DNA of its rows. The table for this sample lists some 38,000 distinct CDR3 sequences; roughly 4.5% of them were counted only once. The top ten hold 15% to 20% of the sample. Sequenced input: whole blood. These receptors were obtained from an adult who was a healthcare worker with PCR-confirmed SARS-CoV-2 infection or an uninfected control (not recorded which).

As concerns this clonotype: A much larger clone differs from this one at a single base, so this may be a read error. CDR3 loop: CSVVDGETQYF. In DNA, the CDR3 is TGCAGCGTTGTAGACGGGGAGACCCAGTACTTC. This chain connects TRBV29-1 to TRBJ2-5; D gene unclear. Per the germline V gene, CDR1 is SQVTM and CDR2 is ANQGSEA. Deletions cut 4 bases from V and 5 bases from J, with 8 bases between. This CDR3 spans 11 amino acids.

This clonotype was counted many times. The chain employs TRBV12-3 or TRBV12-4 and TRBJ1-1; TRBD1 matches 8 bases. The length of the CDR3 is 14 residues. V shed 7 bases and J 0 bases; nucleotides not matched to a gene: 4. CDR3 sequence (DNA): TGTGCCAGCAAGGTACAGGGGGTGAACACTGAAGCTTTCTTT. Translated, it gives CASKVQGVNTEAFF.

This clonotype was observed at least ten times. The gene calls are TRBV29-1 and TRBJ1-1; D is possibly TRBD1 (5 bases). The CDR3 runs 11 residues. Germline loops: CDR1 SQVTM, CDR2 ANQGSEA. V shed 7 bases and J shed 8 bases, with 14 bases lying between them. The CDR3 nucleotides read TGCAGCGCCCCTTCACCAGGGGAAGCTTTCTTT. Protein sequence: CSAPSPGEAFF. The variable domain in full, completed from reference TRBV29-1 and TRBJ1-1, reads SAVISQKPSRDICQRGTSLTIQCQVDSQVTMMFWYRQQPGQSLTLIATANQGSEATYESGFVIDKFPISRPNLTFSTLTVSNMSPEDSSIYLCSAPSPGEAFFGQGTRLTVV.

This chain joins TRBV4-1 and TRBJ2-1, with TRBD2 as a possible D gene (5 bases). The germline V gene has CDR1 MGHRA and CDR2 YSYEKL. This CDR3 contains 13 residues. V lost 0 bases, J lost 10 bases, and 10 bases lay in between. This CDR3 is CASSQDGGREQFF. The CDR3 DNA sequence: TGCGCCAGCAGCCAAGATGGAGGAAGGGAGCAGTTCTTC.

Sample share makes this clonotype medium-sized. J is TRBJ1-6 and V is TRBV25-1; the D is unclear. The V end lost 3 bases, the J end lost 10 bases, and 10 bases lay between the germline ends. Germline CDR1 MGHDK, CDR2 SYGVNS. There are 13 residues in the CDR3. CDR3 region: CASSDRGGSPLHF. CDR3 bases: TGTGCCAGCAGTGATCGAGGAGGATCACCCCTCCACTTT.

At least ten counts were recorded for this clonotype. The chain carries TRBV7-2 and TRBJ1-2; D not certain. The germline gives CDR1 SGHTA, CDR2 FQGNSA. V was shortened by 2 bases and J by 4 bases, with 8 bases between the two germline ends. The CDR3 is 13 residues long. The CDR3 sequence: CASSLQPSYGYTF. The CDR3 nucleotides read TGTGCCAGCAGCTTACAGCCTTCCTATGGCTACACCTTC.

This clonotype was found many times. This rearrangement joins TRBV5-1 to TRBJ2-5, with 7 bases matching TRBD1. Per the germline V gene, CDR1 is SGHRS and CDR2 is YFSETQ. CDR3 length equals 13 residues. With V trimmed by 4 bases and J by 2 bases, 2 bases remained unmatched. The CDR3 protein is CASSRGQQETQYF. CDR3 coding DNA: TGCGCCAGCAGCCGGGGACAGCAAGAGACCCAGTACTTC.

The sample holds many counts of this clonotype. V gene TRBV3-1 combines with J gene TRBJ2-2; D uncertain. Trimming took off 5 bases at V and 2 bases at J, with 15 bases between the two ends. The V gene's germline CDR1 is LGHDT and CDR2 YNNKEL (reference sequence). The CDR3 spans 16 residues. CDR3 sequence: CASSEVRQTNTGELFF. Here the CDR3 DNA reads TGTGCCAGCAGCGAGGTTCGTCAGACTAACACCGGGGAGCTGTTTTTT.

The chain links TRBV7-9 to TRBJ2-2; 9 positions match TRBD1. V gave up 5 bases and J gave up 7 bases; unmatched junction bases: 5. The germline gives CDR1 SEHNR, CDR2 FQNEAQ (reference sequence). This CDR3 is built from 14 residues. This CDR3 is CASSATGGGGELFF. The CDR3 DNA reads TGTGCCAGCAGCGCCACAGGGGGCGGCGGGGAGCTGTTTTTT. The full variable domain, completed using reference TRBV7-9 and TRBJ2-2, is DTGVSQNPRHKITKRGQNVTFRCDPISEHNRLYWYRQTLGQGPEFLTYFQNEAQLEKSRLLSDRFSAERPKGSFSTLEIQRTEQGDSAMYLCASSATGGGGELFFGEGSRLTVL.

In its sample, this clonotype was seen many times. V usage is TRBV6-2 or TRBV6-3 and J usage is TRBJ2-1; D is uncertain. Trimming took 2 bases from V and 0 from J, leaving 8 bases between them. Germline V CDR1 and CDR2: MNHEY, SVGEGT. The CDR3 contains 15 residues. CDR3 bases: TGTGCCAGCAGTTACGGTGCGAGCTCCTACAATGAGCAGTTCTTC. Residues: CASSYGASSYNEQFF.

This clonotype appeared many times. The chain joins TRBV20-1 to TRBJ2-1; D ambiguous. Between the trimmed V and J ends, which lost 0 bases and 5 bases, there was a span of 11 bases. CDR3 size: 14 residues. In germline, CDR1 is DFQATT, CDR2 SNEGSKA (reference sequence). The CDR3 is CSAREATRNNEQFF. CDR3 nucleotide sequence: TGCAGTGCTAGAGAGGCGACAAGGAACAATGAGCAGTTCTTC.

Many counts were recorded for this clonotype. CDR3: CASSLSPNEQFF. In nucleotides, the CDR3 is TGTGCCAGCAGTTTGAGTCCCAATGAGCAGTTCTTC. The chain uses TRBV12-3 or TRBV12-4 and TRBJ2-1; D remains ambiguous. Trimming cost V 3 bases and J 6 bases, with 6 bases left between them. The CDR3 totals 12 residues.

This clonotype has at least ten counts. The chain links TRBV7-3 to TRBJ2-7, with D hard to call. V shed 5 bases and J shed 2 bases, with 16 bases lying between them. CDR1 SGHTA and CDR2 FQGTGA come from the germline V gene. CDR3 length equals 15 residues. The CDR3, as DNA: TGTGCCAGCAGCCCGAAAGCCGGGTCGACCTACGAGCAGTACTTC. It specifies CASSPKAGSTYEQYF.

J is TRBJ1-1 and V is TRBV5-1, with D perhaps matching TRBD1 (5 bases). The CDR3 sequence is 13 residues long. Trimming cost V 1 base and J 3 bases, with 7 bases left between them. Germline values: CDR1 SGHRS, CDR2 YFSETQ. The CDR3 nucleotides read TGCGCCAGCAGCTTGAGGGGCGACACTGAAGCTTTCTTT. It encodes CASSLRGDTEAFF.

This clonotype was seen many times. The J gene is TRBJ2-3, the V gene TRBV9; D unresolved. The germline V and J ends were trimmed by 3 bases and 5 bases, with 7 bases remaining between them. This CDR3 region has 12 residues. Per germline, CDR1 SGDLS and CDR2 YYNGEE. CDR3 residues: CASSEQGDTQYF. In DNA, the CDR3 is TGTGCCAGCAGCGAACAAGGAGATACGCAGTATTTT.

Ten or more counts support this clonotype. The chain recombines TRBV20-1 with TRBJ1-4, with TRBD1 as a possible D gene (6 bases). V was pared by 3 bases and J by 7 bases, with 15 bases between. Germline CDR1 reads DFQATT; CDR2 reads SNEGSKA (reference sequence). This CDR3 is built from 14 residues. CDR3 in amino acids: CSARGWGHGEKLFF. The CDR3 DNA reads as TGCAGTGCTAGGGGGTGGGGGCACGGTGAAAAACTGTTTTTT.